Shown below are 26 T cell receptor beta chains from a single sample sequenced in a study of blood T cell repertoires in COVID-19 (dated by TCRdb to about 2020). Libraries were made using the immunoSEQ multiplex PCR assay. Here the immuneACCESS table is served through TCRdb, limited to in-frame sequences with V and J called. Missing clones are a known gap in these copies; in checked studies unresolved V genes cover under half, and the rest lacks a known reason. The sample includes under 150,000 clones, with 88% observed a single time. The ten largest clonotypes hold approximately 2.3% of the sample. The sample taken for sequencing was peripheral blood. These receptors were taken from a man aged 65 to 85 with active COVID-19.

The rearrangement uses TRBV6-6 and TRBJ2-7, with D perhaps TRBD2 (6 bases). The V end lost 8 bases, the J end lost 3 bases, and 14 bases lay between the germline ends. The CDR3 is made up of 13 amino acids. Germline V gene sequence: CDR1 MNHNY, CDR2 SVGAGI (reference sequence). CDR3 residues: CASGPGGVYEQYF. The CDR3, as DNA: TGTGCCAGCGGTCCAGGAGGGGTCTACGAGCAGTACTTC.

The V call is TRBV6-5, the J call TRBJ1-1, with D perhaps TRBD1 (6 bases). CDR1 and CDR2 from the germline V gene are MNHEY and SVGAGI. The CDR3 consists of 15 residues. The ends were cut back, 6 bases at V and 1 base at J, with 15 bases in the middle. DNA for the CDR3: TGTGCCAGCAGACGAAACACAGGGCCGAACACTGAAGCTTTCTTT. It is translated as CASRRNTGPNTEAFF.

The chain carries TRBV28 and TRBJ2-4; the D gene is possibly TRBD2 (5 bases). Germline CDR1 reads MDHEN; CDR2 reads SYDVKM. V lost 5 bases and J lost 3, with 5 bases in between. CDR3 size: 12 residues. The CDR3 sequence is CASSGGKNIQYF. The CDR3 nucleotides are TGTGCCAGCAGTGGAGGCAAAAACATTCAGTACTTC.

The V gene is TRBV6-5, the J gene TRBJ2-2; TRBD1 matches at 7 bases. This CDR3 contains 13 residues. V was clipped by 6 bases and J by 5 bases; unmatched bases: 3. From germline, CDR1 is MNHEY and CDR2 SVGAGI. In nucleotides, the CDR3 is TGTGCCAGCAGGCCAGGGGGAACCGGGGAGCTGTTTTTT. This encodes CASRPGGTGELFF.

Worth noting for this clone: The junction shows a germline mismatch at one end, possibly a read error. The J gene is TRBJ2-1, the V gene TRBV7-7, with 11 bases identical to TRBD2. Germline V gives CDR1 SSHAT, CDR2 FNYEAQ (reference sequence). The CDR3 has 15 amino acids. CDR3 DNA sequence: TGTGCTAGCAGCCTCATAGCGGGAGGGAAGAATGAGCAGTTCTTC. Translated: CASSLIAGGKNEQFF.

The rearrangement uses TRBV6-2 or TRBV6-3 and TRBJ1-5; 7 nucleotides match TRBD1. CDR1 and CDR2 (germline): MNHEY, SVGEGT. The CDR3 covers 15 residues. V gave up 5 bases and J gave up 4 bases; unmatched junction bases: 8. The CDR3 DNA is TGTGCCAGCAGTCCCACGGACAGGCGTAATCAGCCCCAGCATTTT. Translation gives CASSPTDRRNQPQHF.

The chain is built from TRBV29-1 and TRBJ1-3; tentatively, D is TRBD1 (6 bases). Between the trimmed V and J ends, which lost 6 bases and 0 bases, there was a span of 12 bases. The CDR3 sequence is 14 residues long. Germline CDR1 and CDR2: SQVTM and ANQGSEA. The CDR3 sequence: CSVVGGNSGNTIYF. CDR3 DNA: TGCAGCGTCGTAGGGGGAAACTCTGGAAACACCATATATTTT. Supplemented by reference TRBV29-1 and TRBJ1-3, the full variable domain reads SAVISQKPSRDICQRGTSLTIQCQVDSQVTMMFWYRQQPGQSLTLIATANQGSEATYESGFVIDKFPISRPNLTFSTLTVSNMSPEDSSIYLCSVVGGNSGNTIYFGEGSWLTVV.

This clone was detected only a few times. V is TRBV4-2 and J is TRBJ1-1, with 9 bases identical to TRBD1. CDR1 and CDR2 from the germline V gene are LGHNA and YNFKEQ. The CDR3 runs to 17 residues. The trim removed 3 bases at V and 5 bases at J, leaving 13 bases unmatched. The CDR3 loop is CASSQGHGTGGGTEAFF. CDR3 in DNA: TGTGCCAGCAGCCAGGGTCATGGAACAGGGGGCGGGACTGAAGCTTTCTTT.

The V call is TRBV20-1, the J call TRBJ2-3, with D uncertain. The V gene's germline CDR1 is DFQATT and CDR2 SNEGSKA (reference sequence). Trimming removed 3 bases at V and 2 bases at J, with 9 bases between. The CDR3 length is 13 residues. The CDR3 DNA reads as TGCAGTGCTAGTCGACATACCACAGATACGCAGTATTTT. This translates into CSASRHTTDTQYF.

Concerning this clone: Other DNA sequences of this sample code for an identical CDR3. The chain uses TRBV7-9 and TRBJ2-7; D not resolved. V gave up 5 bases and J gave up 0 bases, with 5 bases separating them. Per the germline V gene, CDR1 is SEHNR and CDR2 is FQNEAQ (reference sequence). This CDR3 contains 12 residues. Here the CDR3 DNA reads TGTGCCAGCAGCCTCAGCTCCTACGAGCAGTACTTC. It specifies CASSLSSYEQYF.

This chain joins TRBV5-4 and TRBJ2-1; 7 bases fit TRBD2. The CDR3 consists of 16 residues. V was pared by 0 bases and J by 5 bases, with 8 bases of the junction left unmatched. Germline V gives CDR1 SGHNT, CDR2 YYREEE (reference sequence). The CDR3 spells CASSLVSWEGDNEQFF. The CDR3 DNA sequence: TGTGCCAGCAGCTTGGTATCGTGGGAGGGTGACAATGAGCAGTTCTTC.

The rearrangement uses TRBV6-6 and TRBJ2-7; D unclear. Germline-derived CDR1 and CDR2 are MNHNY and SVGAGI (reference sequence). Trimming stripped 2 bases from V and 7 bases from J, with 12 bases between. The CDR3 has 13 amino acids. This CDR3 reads CASSYVMAREQYF. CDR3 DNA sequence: TGTGCCAGCAGTTACGTTATGGCTCGAGAGCAGTACTTC.

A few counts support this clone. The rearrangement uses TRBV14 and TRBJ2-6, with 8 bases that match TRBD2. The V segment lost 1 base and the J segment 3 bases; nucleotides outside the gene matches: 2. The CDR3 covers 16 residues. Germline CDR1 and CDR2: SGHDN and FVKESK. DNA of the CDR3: TGTGCCAGCAGCCAAGCCGGGAGGGGTGGGGCCAACGTCCTGACTTTC. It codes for CASSQAGRGGANVLTF.

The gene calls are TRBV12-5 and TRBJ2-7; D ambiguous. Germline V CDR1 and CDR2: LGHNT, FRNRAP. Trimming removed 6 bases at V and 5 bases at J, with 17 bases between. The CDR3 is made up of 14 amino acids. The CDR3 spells CASGSTRARDEQYF. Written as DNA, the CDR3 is TGTGCTAGTGGCTCCACCCGCGCCCGGGACGAGCAGTACTTC.

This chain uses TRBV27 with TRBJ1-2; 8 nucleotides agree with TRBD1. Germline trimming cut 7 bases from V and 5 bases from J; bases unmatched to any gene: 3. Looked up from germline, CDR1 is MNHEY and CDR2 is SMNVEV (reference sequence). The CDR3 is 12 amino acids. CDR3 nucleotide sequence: TGTGCCAGCAAGACAGGGGATTATGGCTACACCTTC. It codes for CASKTGDYGYTF.

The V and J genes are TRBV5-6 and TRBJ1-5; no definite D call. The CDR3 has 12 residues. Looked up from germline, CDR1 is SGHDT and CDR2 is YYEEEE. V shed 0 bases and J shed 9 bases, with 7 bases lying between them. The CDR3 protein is CASSLAGGPQHF. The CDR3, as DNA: TGTGCCAGCAGCTTGGCCGGAGGGCCCCAGCATTTT.

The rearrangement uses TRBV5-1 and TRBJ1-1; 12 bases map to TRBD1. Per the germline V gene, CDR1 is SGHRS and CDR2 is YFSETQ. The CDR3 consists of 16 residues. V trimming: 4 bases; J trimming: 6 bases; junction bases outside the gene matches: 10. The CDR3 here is CASSRLPGTGGSEAFF. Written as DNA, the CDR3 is TGCGCCAGCAGCCGCCTCCCCGGGACAGGGGGCTCTGAAGCTTTCTTT.

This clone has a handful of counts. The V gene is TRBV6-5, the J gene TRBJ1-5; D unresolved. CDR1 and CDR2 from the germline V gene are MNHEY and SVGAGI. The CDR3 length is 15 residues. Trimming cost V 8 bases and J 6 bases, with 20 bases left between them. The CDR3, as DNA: TGTGCCAGCGAATCCGGAGGCGTATTGTCTCAGCCCCAGCATTTT. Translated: CASESGGVLSQPQHF.

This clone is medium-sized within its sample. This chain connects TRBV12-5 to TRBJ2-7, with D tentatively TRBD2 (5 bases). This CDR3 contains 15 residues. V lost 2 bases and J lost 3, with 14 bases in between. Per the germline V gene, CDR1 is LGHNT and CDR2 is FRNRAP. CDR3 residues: CASGLCPTRFYEQYF. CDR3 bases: TGTGCTAGTGGTTTGTGCCCTACTAGGTTCTACGAGCAGTACTTC.

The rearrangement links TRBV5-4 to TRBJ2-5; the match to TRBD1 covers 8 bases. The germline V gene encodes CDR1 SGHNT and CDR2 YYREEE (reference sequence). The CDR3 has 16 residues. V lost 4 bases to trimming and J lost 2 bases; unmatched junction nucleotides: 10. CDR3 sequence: CASSTGAGGWQETQYF. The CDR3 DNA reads TGTGCCAGCAGCACCGGGGCAGGGGGCTGGCAAGAGACCCAGTACTTC.

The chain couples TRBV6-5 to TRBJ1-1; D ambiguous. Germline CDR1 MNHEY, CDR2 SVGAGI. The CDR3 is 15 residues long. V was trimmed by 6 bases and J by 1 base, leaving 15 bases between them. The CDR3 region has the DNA TGTGCCAGCAGGGATCAAACGGGATGGAACACTGAAGCTTTCTTT. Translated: CASRDQTGWNTEAFF.

The CDR3: CASSLTGNEQYF. The CDR3 nucleotides are TGTGCCAGCAGCTTAACAGGGAACGAGCAGTACTTC. The chain carries TRBV7-8 and TRBJ2-7, with TRBD1 as a possible D gene (6 bases). The germline CDR1 and CDR2 sequences are SGHVS and FQNEAQ. V shed 2 bases and J shed 5 bases, with 7 bases lying between them. The CDR3 has 12 amino acids.

The CDR3 DNA follows: TGTGCCAGCAGTAATAGCGGGAGTCTTCCCGGGGAGCTGTTTTTT. Protein: CASSNSGSLPGELFF. The chain employs TRBV6-5 and TRBJ2-2, with TRBD2 identical over 9 bases. The V segment lost 5 bases and the J segment 6 bases; nucleotides outside the gene matches: 7. Germline V gives CDR1 MNHEY, CDR2 SVGAGI. This CDR3 comprises 15 residues.

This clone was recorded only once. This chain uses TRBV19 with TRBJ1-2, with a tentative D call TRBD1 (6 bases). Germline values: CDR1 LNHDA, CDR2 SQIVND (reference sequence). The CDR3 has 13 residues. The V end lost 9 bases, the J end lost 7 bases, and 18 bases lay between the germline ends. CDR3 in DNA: TGTGCCAGCGGCAGGGATCGCAGGGGTGGCTACACCTTC. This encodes CASGRDRRGGYTF.

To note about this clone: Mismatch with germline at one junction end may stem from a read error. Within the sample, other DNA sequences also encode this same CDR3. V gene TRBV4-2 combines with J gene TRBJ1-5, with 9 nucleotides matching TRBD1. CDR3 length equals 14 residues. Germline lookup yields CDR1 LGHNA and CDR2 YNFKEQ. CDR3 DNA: TGTGCCAGCAGTCAAGGACAGGGGTATCAGCCCCAGCATTTT. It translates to CASSQGQGYQPQHF.

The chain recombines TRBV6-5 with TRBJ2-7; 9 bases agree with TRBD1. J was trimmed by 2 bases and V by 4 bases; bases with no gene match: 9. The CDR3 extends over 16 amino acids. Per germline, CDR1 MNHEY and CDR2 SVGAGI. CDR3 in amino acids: CASSFFPGQGPYEQYF. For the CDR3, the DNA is TGTGCCAGCAGTTTCTTCCCGGGACAGGGCCCCTACGAGCAGTACTTC.